The 11 T cell receptor beta chains listed next were all sequenced from one sample in a study of somatic mutations in cytotoxic T cells in rheumatoid arthritis. Profiling relied on immunoSEQ multiplex PCR, and the TCRdb table lists in-frame clones only, not all of them. This table holds 12,000 to 15,000 clones, roughly 87% found once. Input material: CD8+ T cells sorted from blood. These receptors all stem from an adult with rheumatoid arthritis.

A single count supports this clone. The J gene is TRBJ2-5, the V gene TRBV4-1; D is possibly TRBD1 (6 bases). Germline V lookup: CDR1 MGHRA, CDR2 YSYEKL. With 4 bases removed from V and 2 bases from J, the gap between germline ends came to 14 bases. The CDR3 totals 15 residues. The CDR3 sequence: CASSPHRAEQETQYF. The CDR3 DNA reads TGCGCCAGCAGCCCTCACAGGGCCGAACAAGAGACCCAGTACTTC.

This chain joins TRBV6-1 and TRBJ2-7; D ambiguous. V lost 6 bases and J 2 bases, leaving 17 bases between the germline ends. The CDR3 length is 15 residues. Germline CDR1 reads MNHNS; CDR2 reads SASEGT. The CDR3 protein is CASSLTHRSTYEQYF. CDR3 sequence (DNA): TGTGCCAGCAGCTTGACTCATAGGAGCACCTACGAGCAGTACTTC.

The V gene is TRBV7-3, the J gene TRBJ2-2; 7 nucleotides line up with TRBD1. CDR1 and CDR2 (germline): SGHTA, FQGTGA. The CDR3 consists of 18 residues. The J segment lost 1 base and the V segment lost 3 bases, leaving 11 bases of the junction unmatched. CDR3 DNA: TGTGCCAGCAGCTTGACTACAGGGGCGGCTTTGAACACCGGGGAGCTGTTTTTT. Its protein is CASSLTTGAALNTGELFF.

The chain uses TRBV6-5 and TRBJ2-1; D may be TRBD2 (6 bases). The ends were cut back, 8 bases at V and 5 bases at J, with 16 bases in the middle. The CDR3 sequence is 14 residues long. Germline CDR1 reads MNHEY; CDR2 reads SVGAGI. The CDR3 nucleotides read TGTGCCAGCGCGCTTGGGGGGAACAACAATGAGCAGTTCTTC. Its protein is CASALGGNNNEQFF.

The chain employs TRBV27 and TRBJ2-7; possible D gene TRBD1, 6 bases. V dropped 5 bases and J dropped 5 bases, with 10 bases sitting between them. The CDR3 totals 12 residues. Germline V gene lookup returns CDR1 MNHEY and CDR2 SMNVEV (reference sequence). DNA for the CDR3: TGTGCCAGCAGTCACGACAGGAACGAGCAGTACTTC. Its translation is CASSHDRNEQYF.

This clone was seen a few times. The chain is built from TRBV5-4 and TRBJ1-2; D perhaps matches TRBD1 (5 bases). With 0 bases removed from V and 1 base from J, the gap between germline ends came to 13 bases. CDR3 length equals 16 residues. The germline V gene has CDR1 SGHNT and CDR2 YYREEE (reference sequence). Written as DNA, the CDR3 is TGTGCCAGCAGCTTGGAGTTCGGGGCAAATAACTATGGCTACACCTTC. Translating gives CASSLEFGANNYGYTF.

The chain has TRBV19 and TRBJ1-2; possibly TRBD1 for D (5 bases). Germline V gives CDR1 LNHDA, CDR2 SQIVND (reference sequence). This CDR3 is built from 15 residues. The V end lost 4 bases, the J end lost 6 bases, and 18 bases lay between the germline ends. This chain's CDR3 is CASSTHRTTLDGYTF. The CDR3 nucleotides read TGTGCCAGTAGTACGCACCGGACAACTCTCGATGGCTACACCTTC.

The J gene is TRBJ1-1, the V gene TRBV6-5; D ambiguous. The CDR3 length is 14 residues. The germline V gene encodes CDR1 MNHEY and CDR2 SVGAGI. V was shortened by 6 bases and J by 6 bases, with 17 bases between the two germline ends. The CDR3 here is CASRQLLDGSEAFF. The CDR3 bases are TGTGCCAGCAGGCAACTACTAGACGGATCTGAAGCTTTCTTT.

V and J are TRBV5-3 and TRBJ2-7, with 8 nucleotides matching TRBD1. TRBV5-3 is an ORF, with its function uncertain. The J segment lost 3 bases and the V segment lost 3 bases, leaving 2 bases of the junction unmatched. The CDR3 loop spans 13 amino acids. The DNA for the CDR3 is TGTGCCAGAAGCTGGGACAGGAGCTACGAGCAGTACTTC. It is translated as CARSWDRSYEQYF.

This clone was seen once. This sequence joins TRBV30 and TRBJ2-7; 9 nucleotides match TRBD1. V was clipped by 0 bases and J by 3 bases; unmatched bases: 6. This CDR3 contains 15 residues. The germline V gene encodes CDR1 GTSNPN and CDR2 SVGIG (reference sequence). CDR3 amino acids: CAWSVGTGPFYEQYF. CDR3 nucleotides: TGTGCCTGGAGTGTAGGGACAGGGCCCTTCTACGAGCAGTACTTC. The entire variable domain, with the rest obtained from reference TRBV30 and TRBJ2-7, is as follows: SQTIHQWPATLVQPVGSPLSLECTVEGTSNPNLYWYRQAAGRGLQLLFYSVGIGQISSEVPQNLSASRPQDRQFILSSKKLLLSDSGFYLCAWSVGTGPFYEQYFGPGTRLTVT.

CDR3 nucleotides: TGTGCCAGCAGCGTTAGCACAGATACGCAGTATTTT. It specifies CASSVSTDTQYF. This chain joins TRBV5-6 and TRBJ2-3; no reliable D call. CDR1 and CDR2 (germline): SGHDT, YYEEEE. The germline V and J ends were trimmed by 4 bases and 0 bases, with 3 bases remaining between them. The CDR3 spans 12 residues.